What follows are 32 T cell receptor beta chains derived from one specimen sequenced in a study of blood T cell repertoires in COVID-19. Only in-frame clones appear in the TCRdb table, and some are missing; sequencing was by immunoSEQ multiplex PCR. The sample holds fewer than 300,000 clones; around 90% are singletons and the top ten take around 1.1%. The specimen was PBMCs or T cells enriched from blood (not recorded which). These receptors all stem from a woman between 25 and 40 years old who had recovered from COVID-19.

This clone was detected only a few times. CDR3 sequence (DNA): TGCAGCGTTTCACAGGAACCGGGTTCACCCCTCCACTTT. The encoded protein is CSVSQEPGSPLHF. The gene calls are TRBV29-1 and TRBJ1-6; a weak D match, TRBD1 (5 bases). Germline CDR1 is SQVTM and CDR2 is ANQGSEA. There are 13 residues in the CDR3. V lost 5 bases to trimming and J lost 9 bases, with 14 bases between them.

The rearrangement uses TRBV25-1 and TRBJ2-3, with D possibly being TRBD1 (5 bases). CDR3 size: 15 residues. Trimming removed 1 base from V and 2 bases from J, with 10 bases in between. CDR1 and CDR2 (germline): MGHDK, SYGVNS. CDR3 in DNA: TGTGCCAGCAGTGAATTTGGACACGACACAGATACGCAGTATTTT. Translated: CASSEFGHDTDTQYF.

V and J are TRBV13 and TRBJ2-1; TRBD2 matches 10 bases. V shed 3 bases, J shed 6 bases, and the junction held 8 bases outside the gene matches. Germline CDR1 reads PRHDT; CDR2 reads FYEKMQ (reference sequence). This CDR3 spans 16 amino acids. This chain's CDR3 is CASSLLSGRGTNEQFF. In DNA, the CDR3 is TGTGCCAGCAGCTTGCTGAGCGGGAGGGGAACCAATGAGCAGTTCTTC. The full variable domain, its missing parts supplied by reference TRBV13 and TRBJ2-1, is AAGVIQSPRHLIKEKRETATLKCYPIPRHDTVYWYQQGPGQDPQFLISFYEKMQSDKGSIPDRFSAQQFSDYHSELNMSSLELGDSALYFCASSLLSGRGTNEQFFGPGTRLTVL.

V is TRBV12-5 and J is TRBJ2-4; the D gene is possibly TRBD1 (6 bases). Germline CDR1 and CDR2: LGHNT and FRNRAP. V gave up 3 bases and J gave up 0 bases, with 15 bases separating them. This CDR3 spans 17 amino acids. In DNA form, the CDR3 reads TGTGCTAGTGGTTTCCATCAGGGGAATGTAGCCAAAAACATTCAGTACTTC. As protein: CASGFHQGNVAKNIQYF.

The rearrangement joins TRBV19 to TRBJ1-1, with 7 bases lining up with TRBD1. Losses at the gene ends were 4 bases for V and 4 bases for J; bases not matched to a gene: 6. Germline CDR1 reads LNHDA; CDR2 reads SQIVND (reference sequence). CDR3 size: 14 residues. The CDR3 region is CASSNRAGGTEAFF. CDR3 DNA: TGTGCCAGTAGTAATCGGGCAGGGGGCACTGAAGCTTTCTTT.

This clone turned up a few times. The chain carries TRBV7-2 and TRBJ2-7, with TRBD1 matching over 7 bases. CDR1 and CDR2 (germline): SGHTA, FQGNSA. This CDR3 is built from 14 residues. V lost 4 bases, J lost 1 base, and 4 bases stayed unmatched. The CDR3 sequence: CASSSPGQSYEQYF. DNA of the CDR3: TGTGCCAGCAGCTCCCCGGGACAGTCCTACGAGCAGTACTTC.

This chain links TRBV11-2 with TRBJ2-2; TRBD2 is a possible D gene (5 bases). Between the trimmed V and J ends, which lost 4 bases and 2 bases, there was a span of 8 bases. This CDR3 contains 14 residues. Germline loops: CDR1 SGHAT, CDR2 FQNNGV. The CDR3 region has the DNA TGTGCCAGCAGCTCGGGGATTAACACCGGGGAGCTGTTTTTT. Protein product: CASSSGINTGELFF.

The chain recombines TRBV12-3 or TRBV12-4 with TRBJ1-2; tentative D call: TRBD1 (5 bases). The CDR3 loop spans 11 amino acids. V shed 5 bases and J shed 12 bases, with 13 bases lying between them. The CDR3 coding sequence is TGTGCCAGCAGTCTAAGCTGGGGCCACACCTTC. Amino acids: CASSLSWGHTF.

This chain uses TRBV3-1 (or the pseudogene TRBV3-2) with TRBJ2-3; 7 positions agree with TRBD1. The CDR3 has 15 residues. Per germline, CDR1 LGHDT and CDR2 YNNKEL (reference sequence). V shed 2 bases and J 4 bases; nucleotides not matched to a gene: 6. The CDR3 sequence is CASSQNLGTADTQYF. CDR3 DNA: TGTGCCAGCAGCCAAAATCTCGGGACAGCAGATACGCAGTATTTT.

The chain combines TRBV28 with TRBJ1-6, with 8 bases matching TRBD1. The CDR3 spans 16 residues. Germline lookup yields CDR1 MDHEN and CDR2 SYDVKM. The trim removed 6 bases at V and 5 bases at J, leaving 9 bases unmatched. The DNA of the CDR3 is TGTGCCAGCAGCTCTGGACAGGGAACAAATAATTCACCCCTCCACTTT. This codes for CASSSGQGTNNSPLHF.

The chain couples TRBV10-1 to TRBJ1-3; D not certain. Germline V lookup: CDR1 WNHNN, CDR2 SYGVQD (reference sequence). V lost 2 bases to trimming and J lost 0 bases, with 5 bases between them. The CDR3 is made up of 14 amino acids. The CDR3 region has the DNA TGCGCCAGCAGTGAGCAGGCCTCTGGAAACACCATATATTTT. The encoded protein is CASSEQASGNTIYF.

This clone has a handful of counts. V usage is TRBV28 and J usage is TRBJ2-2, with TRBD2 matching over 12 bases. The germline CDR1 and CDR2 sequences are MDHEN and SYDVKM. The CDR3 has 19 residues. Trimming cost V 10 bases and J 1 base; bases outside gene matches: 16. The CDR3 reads CATGVIGLAGIKNTGELFF. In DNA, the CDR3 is TGTGCCACCGGAGTTATCGGACTAGCGGGGATAAAGAACACCGGGGAGCTGTTTTTT.

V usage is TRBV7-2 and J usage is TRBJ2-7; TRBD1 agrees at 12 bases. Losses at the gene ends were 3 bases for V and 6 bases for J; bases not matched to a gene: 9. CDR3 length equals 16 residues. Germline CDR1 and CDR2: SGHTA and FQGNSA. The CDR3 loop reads CASSFQPGTGGGEQYF. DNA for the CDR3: TGTGCCAGCAGCTTTCAACCCGGGACAGGGGGCGGCGAGCAGTACTTC.

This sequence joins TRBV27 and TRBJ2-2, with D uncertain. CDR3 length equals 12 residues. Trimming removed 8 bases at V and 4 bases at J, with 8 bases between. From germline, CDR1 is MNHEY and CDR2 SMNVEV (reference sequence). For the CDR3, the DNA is TGTGCCAGCGGGCCTTTCACCGGGGAGCTGTTTTTT. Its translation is CASGPFTGELFF.

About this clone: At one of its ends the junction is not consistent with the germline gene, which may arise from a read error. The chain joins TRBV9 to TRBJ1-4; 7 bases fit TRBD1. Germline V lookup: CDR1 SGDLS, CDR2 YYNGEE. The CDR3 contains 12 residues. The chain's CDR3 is CASSPDRERLFF. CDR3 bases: TGTGCCAGCAGCCCCGACAGGGAAAGACTGTTTTTT. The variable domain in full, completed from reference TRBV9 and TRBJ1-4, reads DSGVTQTPKHLITATGQRVTLRCSPRSGDLSVYWYQQSLDQGLQFLIQYYNGEERAKGNILERFSAQQFPDLHSELNLSSLELGDSALYFCASSPDRERLFFGSGTQLSVL.

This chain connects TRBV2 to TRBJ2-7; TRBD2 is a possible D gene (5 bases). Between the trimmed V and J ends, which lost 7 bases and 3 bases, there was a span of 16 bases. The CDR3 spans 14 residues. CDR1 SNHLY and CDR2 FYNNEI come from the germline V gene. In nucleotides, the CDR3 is TGTGCCAGCATTCAAGCAGGACGGGACTACGAGCAGTACTTC. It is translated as CASIQAGRDYEQYF.

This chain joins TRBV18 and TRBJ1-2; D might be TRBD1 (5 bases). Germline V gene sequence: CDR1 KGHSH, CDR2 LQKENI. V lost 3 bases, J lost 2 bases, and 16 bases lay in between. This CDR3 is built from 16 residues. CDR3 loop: CASSPSGSLFNYGYTF. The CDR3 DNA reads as TGTGCCAGCTCACCTTCAGGGTCATTGTTCAACTATGGCTACACCTTC.

CDR3 nucleotide sequence: TGTGCCAGCAGTTTGACAGTTTTACAAGAGACCCAGTACTTC. Translation: CASSLTVLQETQYF. The chain recombines TRBV28 with TRBJ2-5; weak D call: TRBD1 (5 bases). V was clipped by 3 bases and J by 2 bases, with 10 bases between them. The CDR3 totals 14 residues. Germline V lookup: CDR1 MDHEN, CDR2 SYDVKM.

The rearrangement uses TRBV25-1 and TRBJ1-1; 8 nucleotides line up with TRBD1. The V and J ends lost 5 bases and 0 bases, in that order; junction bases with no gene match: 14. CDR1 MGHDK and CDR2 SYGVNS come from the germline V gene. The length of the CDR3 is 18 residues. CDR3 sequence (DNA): TGTGCCAGCAGTCCTAATGCCGGACAGGGAAGAATGAACACTGAAGCTTTCTTT. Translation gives CASSPNAGQGRMNTEAFF.

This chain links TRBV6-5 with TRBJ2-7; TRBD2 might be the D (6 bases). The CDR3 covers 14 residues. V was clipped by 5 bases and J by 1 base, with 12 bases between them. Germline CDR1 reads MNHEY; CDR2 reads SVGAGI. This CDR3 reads CASSRGGTSYEQYF. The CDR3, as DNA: TGTGCCAGCAGTCGGGGCGGGACTTCCTACGAGCAGTACTTC.

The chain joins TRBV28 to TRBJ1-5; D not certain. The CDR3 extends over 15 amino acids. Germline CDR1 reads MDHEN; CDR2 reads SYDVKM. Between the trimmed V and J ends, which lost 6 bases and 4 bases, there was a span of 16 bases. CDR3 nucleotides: TGTGCCAGCAGACTTCCCGGGATCCATAATCAGCCCCAGCATTTT. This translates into CASRLPGIHNQPQHF.

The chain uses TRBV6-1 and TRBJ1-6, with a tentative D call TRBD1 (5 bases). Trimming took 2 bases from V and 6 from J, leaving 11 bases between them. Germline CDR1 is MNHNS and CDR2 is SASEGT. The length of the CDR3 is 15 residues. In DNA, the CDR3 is TGTGCCAGCAGTGAACAGGGTAGAGTTAATTCACCCCTCCACTTT. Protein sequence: CASSEQGRVNSPLHF.

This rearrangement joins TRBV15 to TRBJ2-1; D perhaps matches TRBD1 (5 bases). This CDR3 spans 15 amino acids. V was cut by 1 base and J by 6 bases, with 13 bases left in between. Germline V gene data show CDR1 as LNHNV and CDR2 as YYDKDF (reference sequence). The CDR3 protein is CATSRGGRQTNEQFF. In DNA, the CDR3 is TGTGCCACCAGCAGAGGGGGCCGCCAGACCAATGAGCAGTTCTTC. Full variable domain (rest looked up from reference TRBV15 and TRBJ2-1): DAMVIQNPRYQVTQFGKPVTLSCSQTLNHNVMYWYQQKSSQAPKLLFHYYDKDFNNEADTPDNFQSRRPNTSFCFLDIRSPGLGDTAMYLCATSRGGRQTNEQFFGPGTRLTVL.

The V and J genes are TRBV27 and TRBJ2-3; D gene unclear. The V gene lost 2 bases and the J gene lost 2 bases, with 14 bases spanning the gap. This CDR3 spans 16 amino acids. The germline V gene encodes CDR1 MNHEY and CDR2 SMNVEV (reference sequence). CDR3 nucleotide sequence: TGTGCCAGCAGTTTAAGAGCATCCTTATTCACAGATACGCAGTATTTT. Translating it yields CASSLRASLFTDTQYF.

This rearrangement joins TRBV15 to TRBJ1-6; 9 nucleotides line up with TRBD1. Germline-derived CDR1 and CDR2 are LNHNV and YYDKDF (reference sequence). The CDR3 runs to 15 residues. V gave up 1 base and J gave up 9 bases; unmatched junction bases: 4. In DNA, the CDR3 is TGTGCCACCAGCAGAGGGGAACAGGGGGCTTCACCCCTCCACTTT. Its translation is CATSRGEQGASPLHF.

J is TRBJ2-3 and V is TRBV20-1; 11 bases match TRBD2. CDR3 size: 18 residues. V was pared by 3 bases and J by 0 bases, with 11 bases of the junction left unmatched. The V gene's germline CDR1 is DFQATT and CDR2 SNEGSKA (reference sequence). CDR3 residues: CSASPPSGRRLSTDTQYF. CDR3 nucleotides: TGCAGTGCTAGTCCACCTAGCGGGAGGAGGCTAAGCACAGATACGCAGTATTTT.

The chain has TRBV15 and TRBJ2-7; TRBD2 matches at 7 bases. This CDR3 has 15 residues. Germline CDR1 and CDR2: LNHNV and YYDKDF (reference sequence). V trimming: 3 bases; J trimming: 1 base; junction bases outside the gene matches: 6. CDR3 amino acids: CATSRGGIASYEQYF. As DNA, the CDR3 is TGTGCCACCAGCAGGGGGGGGATAGCATCCTACGAGCAGTACTTC.

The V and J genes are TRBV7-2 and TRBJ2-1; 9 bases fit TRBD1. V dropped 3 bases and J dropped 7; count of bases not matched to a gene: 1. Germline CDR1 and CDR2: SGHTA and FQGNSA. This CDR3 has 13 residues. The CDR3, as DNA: TGTGCCAGCAGCTTGGACAGGGGTAATGAGCAGTTCTTC. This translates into CASSLDRGNEQFF.

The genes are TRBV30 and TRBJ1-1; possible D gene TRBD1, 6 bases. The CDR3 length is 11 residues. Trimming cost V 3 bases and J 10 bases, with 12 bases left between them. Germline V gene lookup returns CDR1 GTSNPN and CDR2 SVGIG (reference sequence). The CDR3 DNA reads TGTGCCTGGAGGAACAGGGCTGGAGCTTTCTTT. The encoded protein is CAWRNRAGAFF.

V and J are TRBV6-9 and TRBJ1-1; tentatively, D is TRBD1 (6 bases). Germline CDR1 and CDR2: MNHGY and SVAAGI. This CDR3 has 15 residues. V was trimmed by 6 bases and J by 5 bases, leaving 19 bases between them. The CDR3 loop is CASRGGRMVGTEAFF. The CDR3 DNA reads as TGTGCCAGCAGGGGGGGGCGTATGGTCGGGACTGAAGCTTTCTTT.

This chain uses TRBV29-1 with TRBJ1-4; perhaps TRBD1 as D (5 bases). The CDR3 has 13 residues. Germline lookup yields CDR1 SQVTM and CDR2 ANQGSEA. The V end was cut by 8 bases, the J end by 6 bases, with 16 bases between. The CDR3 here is CSLMGGADEKLFF. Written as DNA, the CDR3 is TGCAGCCTAATGGGAGGGGCGGATGAAAAACTGTTTTTT.

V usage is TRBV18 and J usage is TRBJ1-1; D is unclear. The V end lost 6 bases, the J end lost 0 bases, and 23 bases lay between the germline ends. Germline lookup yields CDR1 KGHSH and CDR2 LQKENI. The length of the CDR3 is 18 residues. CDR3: CASSPMSRLRPMNTEAFF. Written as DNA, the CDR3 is TGTGCCAGCTCTCCTATGTCCCGACTCCGCCCTATGAACACTGAAGCTTTCTTT.